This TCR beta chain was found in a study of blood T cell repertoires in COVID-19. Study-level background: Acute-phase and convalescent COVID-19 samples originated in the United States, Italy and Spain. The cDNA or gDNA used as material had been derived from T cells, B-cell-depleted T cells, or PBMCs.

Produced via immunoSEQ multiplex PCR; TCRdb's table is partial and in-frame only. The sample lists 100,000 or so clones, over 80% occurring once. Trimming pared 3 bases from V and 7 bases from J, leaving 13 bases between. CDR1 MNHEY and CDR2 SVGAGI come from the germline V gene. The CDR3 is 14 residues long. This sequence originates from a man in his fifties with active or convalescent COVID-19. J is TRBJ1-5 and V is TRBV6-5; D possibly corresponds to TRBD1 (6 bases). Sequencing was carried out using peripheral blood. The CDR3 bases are TGTGCCAGCAGTTATGGGGGGGGCAGCCAGCCCCAGCATTTT. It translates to CASSYGGGSQPQHF.